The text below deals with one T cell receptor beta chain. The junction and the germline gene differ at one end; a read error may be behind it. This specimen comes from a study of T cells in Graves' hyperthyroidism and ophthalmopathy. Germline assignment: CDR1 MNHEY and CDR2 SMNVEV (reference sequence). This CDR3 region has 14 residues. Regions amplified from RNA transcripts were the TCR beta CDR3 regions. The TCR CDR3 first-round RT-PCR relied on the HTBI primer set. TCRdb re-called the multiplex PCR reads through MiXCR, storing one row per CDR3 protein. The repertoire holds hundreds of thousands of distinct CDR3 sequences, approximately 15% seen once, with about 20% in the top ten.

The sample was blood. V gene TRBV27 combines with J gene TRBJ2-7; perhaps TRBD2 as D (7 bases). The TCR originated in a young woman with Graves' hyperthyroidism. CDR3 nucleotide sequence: TGTGCCAGCCGAAGCGGGACATACTCCTCCGAGCAGTACTTC. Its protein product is CASRSGTYSSEQYF.